The 15 T cell receptor beta chains given below trace back to one sample, sequenced in a study of cytomegalovirus exposure and HLA in healthy donors. PCR used 60 Vbeta primers and 13 Jbeta primers. The table came from immunoSEQ multiplex PCR; TCRdb's copy has only in-frame clones and leaves some out. Of roughly 130,000 clones listed, around 65% were seen once; the top ten hold around 6%. Input material: PBMCs. These receptors were obtained from a woman aged 60-70 years in good health and CMV-seronegative.

V gene TRBV6-6 combines with J gene TRBJ2-2, with 13 bases lining up with TRBD2. In germline, CDR1 is MNHNY, CDR2 SVGAGI (reference sequence). The junction had 3 bases not matched to a gene; V was cut back by 4 bases and J by 4 bases. The length of the CDR3 is 16 residues. This CDR3 reads CASSFRLAGGTGELFF. For the CDR3, the DNA is TGTGCCAGCAGTTTCCGACTAGCGGGAGGCACCGGGGAGCTGTTTTTT.

The chain recombines TRBV7-2 with TRBJ1-3; D might be TRBD1 (6 bases). CDR3 length: 15 amino acids. Germline V CDR1 and CDR2: SGHTA, FQGNSA. Trimming shortened V by 5 bases and J by 2 bases, and 13 bases separated the two germline ends. The CDR3 region is CASSTGGRTGNTIYF. The CDR3 DNA sequence: TGTGCCAGCAGCACCGGGGGGCGGACTGGAAACACCATATATTTT.

The rearrangement uses TRBV30 and TRBJ1-3, with 10 bases identical to TRBD1. Germline V gene lookup returns CDR1 GTSNPN and CDR2 SVGIG (reference sequence). The V segment lost 1 base and the J segment 2 bases; nucleotides outside the gene matches: 5. This CDR3 has 16 amino acids. CDR3 sequence (DNA): TGTGCCTGGAGTGACCCGACAGGGGGCACTGGAAACACCATATATTTT. Amino acids: CAWSDPTGGTGNTIYF.

This clone has only a few counts. The chain uses TRBV9 and TRBJ2-5, with D unclear. The CDR3 runs to 15 residues. The germline V and J ends were trimmed by 0 bases and 2 bases, with 11 bases remaining between them. The germline V gene encodes CDR1 SGDLS and CDR2 YYNGEE. As DNA, the CDR3 is TGTGCCAGCAGCGTAGGGCCTAGTGGGCAAGAGACCCAGTACTTC. It yields the protein CASSVGPSGQETQYF.

This clone has more than one count but fewer than ten. The genes are TRBV5-1 and TRBJ2-5; D is unresolved. Between the trimmed V and J ends, which lost 0 bases and 2 bases, there was a span of 8 bases. Germline V CDR1 and CDR2: SGHRS, YFSETQ. The CDR3 contains 14 residues. CDR3 DNA sequence: TGCGCCAGCAGCTTGGAGCGTTCTCAAGAGACCCAGTACTTC. This codes for CASSLERSQETQYF.

The chain recombines TRBV5-1 with TRBJ1-2; 8 bases match TRBD1. Trimming removed 3 bases from V and 3 bases from J; junction bases left unmatched: 1. CDR1 is SGHRS, CDR2 YFSETQ, per germline. The CDR3 totals 13 residues. CDR3 in DNA: TGCGCCAGCAGCTCGACAGGGGACTATGGCTACACCTTC. This gives the protein CASSSTGDYGYTF.

J is TRBJ2-2 and V is TRBV6-1; D gene ambiguous. Trimming took 7 bases from V and 1 from J, leaving 10 bases between them. This CDR3 region has 14 residues. CDR1 and CDR2 from the germline V gene are MNHNS and SASEGT. The CDR3 DNA is TGTGCCAGCACCAGGTCTAAGAACACCGGGGAGCTGTTTTTT. Its protein product is CASTRSKNTGELFF.

The rearrangement links TRBV6-5 to TRBJ2-4; D perhaps matches TRBD1 (5 bases). Per germline, CDR1 MNHEY and CDR2 SVGAGI. CDR3 size: 15 residues. V was shortened by 4 bases and J by 0 bases, with 10 bases between the two germline ends. The CDR3 is CASSSQGLAKNIQYF. The CDR3 DNA sequence: TGTGCCAGCAGTTCGCAGGGATTAGCCAAAAACATTCAGTACTTC.

The V gene is TRBV7-9, the J gene TRBJ2-1, with D uncertain. The CDR3 consists of 14 residues. CDR1 SEHNR and CDR2 FQNEAQ come from the germline V gene (reference sequence). With 1 base removed from V and 2 bases from J, the gap between germline ends came to 6 bases. CDR3 sequence: CASSLVAPYNEQFF. The DNA for the CDR3 is TGTGCCAGCAGCTTAGTGGCTCCCTACAATGAGCAGTTCTTC.

A remark on this clone: The same CDR3 can be traced to other DNA sequences in this sample. The gene calls are TRBV2 and TRBJ1-2, with 11 bases aligning to TRBD1. Looked up from germline, CDR1 is SNHLY and CDR2 is FYNNEI. The CDR3 has 14 residues. V lost 6 bases to trimming and J lost 2 bases; unmatched junction nucleotides: 2. CDR3 sequence reads: CASRGDRGNYGYTF. In DNA form, the CDR3 reads TGTGCCAGCAGAGGGGACAGGGGGAACTATGGCTACACCTTC. Full variable domain (missing parts from reference TRBV2 and TRBJ1-2): EPEVTQTPSHQVTQMGQEVILRCVPISNHLYFYWYRQILGQKVEFLVSFYNNEISEKSEIFDDQFSVERPDGSNFTLKIRSTKLEDSAMYFCASRGDRGNYGYTFGSGTRLTVV.

The J gene is TRBJ2-3, the V gene TRBV10-3, with D perhaps matching TRBD2 (6 bases). The CDR3 has 14 amino acids. The V end lost 5 bases, the J end lost 2 bases, and 11 bases lay between the germline ends. Looked up from germline, CDR1 is ENHRY and CDR2 is SYGVKD. The CDR3 bases are TGTGCCATCAGTTGGTCGGGAGACACAGATACGCAGTATTTT. Translating gives CAISWSGDTDTQYF.

The chain carries TRBV5-4 and TRBJ2-7, with TRBD1 matching over 8 bases. Germline trimming cut 4 bases from V and 4 bases from J; bases unmatched to any gene: 4. The germline gives CDR1 SGHNT, CDR2 YYREEE (reference sequence). This CDR3 region has 13 residues. CDR3 sequence: CASSPRGRYEQYF. CDR3 coding DNA: TGTGCCAGCAGCCCCAGGGGGCGTTACGAGCAGTACTTC.

This clone showed up just a few times. The V and J genes are TRBV6-1 and TRBJ1-5; D not resolved. With 3 bases removed from V and 3 bases from J, the gap between germline ends came to 12 bases. The CDR3 consists of 15 residues. Germline values: CDR1 MNHNS, CDR2 SASEGT. The CDR3 DNA reads as TGTGCCAGCAGTGACGTTCGCGGGGTCAATCAGCCCCAGCATTTT. This codes for CASSDVRGVNQPQHF.

The genes are TRBV27 and TRBJ2-5; D ambiguous. The J call may be faulty, since TRBJ2-7 better matches the DNA end. Germline V lookup: CDR1 MNHEY, CDR2 SMNVEV (reference sequence). This CDR3 has 12 amino acids. CDR3 amino acids: CASTIDSYEQYF. The CDR3, as DNA: TGTGCCAGCACCATTGACTCCTACGAGCAGTACTTC.

CDR3 loop: CASSESDRGEAFF. CDR3 DNA: TGTGCCAGCAGTGAATCGGACAGGGGTGAAGCTTTCTTT. V usage is TRBV25-1 and J usage is TRBJ1-1, with 9 positions matching TRBD1. Germline lookup yields CDR1 MGHDK and CDR2 SYGVNS. V lost 1 base and J lost 7; bases outside the gene matches: 1. This CDR3 region has 13 residues. Complete variable domain (other parts from reference TRBV25-1 and TRBJ1-1): EADIYQTPRYLVIGTGKKITLECSQTMGHDKMYWYQQDPGMELHLIHYSYGVNSTEKGDLSSESTVSRIRTEHFPLTLESARPSHTSQYLCASSESDRGEAFFGQGTRLTVV.